The 17 T cell receptor beta chains given below trace back to one sample, sequenced in a study of cytomegalovirus exposure and HLA in healthy donors. TCRdb's table, derived via immunoSEQ multiplex PCR, lists solely in-frame clones and lacks some. The sample lists a few hundred thousand clones, more than 80% occurring once. Sequenced material: PBMCs. These receptor sequences come from a woman aged 18-35 years in good health and CMV-seronegative.

The CDR3 is CASSVGGGGEAFF. CDR3 DNA sequence: TGTGCCAGCAGCGTAGGTGGGGGGGGCGAAGCTTTCTTT. This chain joins TRBV9 and TRBJ1-1, with a possible D match to TRBD1 (6 bases). Trimming cost V 0 bases and J 8 bases, with 11 bases left between them. This CDR3 region has 13 residues. Germline V lookup: CDR1 SGDLS, CDR2 YYNGEE.

V and J are TRBV7-6 and TRBJ2-7; 9 bases align to TRBD1. CDR1 SGHVS and CDR2 FNYEAQ come from the germline V gene. Unmatched junction bases numbered 5, after V lost 8 bases and J lost 0 bases. There are 14 residues in the CDR3. The CDR3 coding sequence is TGTGCCAGCTCCCGGGACAGGGTCTCCTACGAGCAGTACTTC. It specifies CASSRDRVSYEQYF.

CDR3 in DNA: TGTGCCAGCAGTATACGGGATACGCAGTATTTT. Its protein product is CASSIRDTQYF. The chain uses TRBV28 and TRBJ2-3; no definite D call. There are 11 residues in the CDR3. Per the germline V gene, CDR1 is MDHEN and CDR2 is SYDVKM. Trimming left V 5 bases short and J 6 bases short, with 6 bases between.

This clone appeared a single time. The J gene is TRBJ2-5, the V gene TRBV13, with a weak D call TRBD1 (6 bases). Germline loops: CDR1 PRHDT, CDR2 FYEKMQ (reference sequence). The CDR3 length is 14 residues. Between the trimmed V and J ends, which lost 1 base and 7 bases, there was a span of 13 bases. This CDR3 is CASSLVNGGGTQYF. CDR3 in DNA: TGTGCCAGCAGCTTAGTTAATGGGGGCGGGACCCAGTACTTC.

This chain uses TRBV4-3 with TRBJ2-1; 10 bases are shared with TRBD2. The length of the CDR3 is 17 residues. V lost 3 bases to trimming and J lost 0 bases; unmatched junction nucleotides: 5. CDR1 and CDR2 from the germline V gene are LGHNA and YSLEER. CDR3 bases: TGCGCCAGCAGCCAGGAAGCTAGCGGGAGCTCCTACAATGAGCAGTTCTTC. Amino acid sequence: CASSQEASGSSYNEQFF.

V is TRBV28 and J is TRBJ2-3, with 10 bases identical to TRBD1. The CDR3 runs 15 residues. The J segment lost 2 bases and the V segment lost 6 bases, leaving 5 bases of the junction unmatched. Germline lookup yields CDR1 MDHEN and CDR2 SYDVKM. The CDR3 sequence is CASSPGTGVTDTQYF. The DNA of the CDR3 is TGTGCCAGCAGCCCCGGGACAGGGGTCACAGATACGCAGTATTTT.

This rearrangement joins TRBV5-1 to TRBJ2-1, with a possible D match to TRBD1 (5 bases). V lost 2 bases, J lost 0 bases, and 6 bases lay in between. This CDR3 contains 14 residues. Germline V gene lookup returns CDR1 SGHRS and CDR2 YFSETQ. CDR3 residues: CASSLQDSYNEQFF. Here the CDR3 DNA reads TGCGCCAGCAGCTTACAGGACTCCTACAATGAGCAGTTCTTC.

This chain links TRBV4-3 with TRBJ2-3; 16 bases map to TRBD2. Germline assignment: CDR1 LGHNA and CDR2 YSLEER. The J segment lost 0 bases and the V segment lost 3 bases, leaving 6 bases of the junction unmatched. The CDR3 is made up of 19 amino acids. CDR3 in amino acids: CASSQGGLAGGSSTDTQYF. The CDR3 DNA is TGCGCCAGCAGCCAGGGGGGACTAGCGGGAGGGTCAAGCACAGATACGCAGTATTTT.

The genes are TRBV2 and TRBJ2-3; TRBD2 matches 11 bases. The germline gives CDR1 SNHLY, CDR2 FYNNEI. The CDR3 extends over 14 amino acids. The V gene end was trimmed by 8 bases and the J gene end by 6 bases; junction bases not matched to a gene: 7. The CDR3 here is CASSSGRPLDTQYF. CDR3 nucleotide sequence: TGTGCCAGCTCTAGCGGGAGGCCACTTGATACGCAGTATTTT.

V and J are TRBV5-6 and TRBJ2-5; no firm D call. This CDR3 is built from 16 residues. V gave up 2 bases and J gave up 4 bases, with 18 bases separating them. From germline, CDR1 is SGHDT and CDR2 YYEEEE. The CDR3 is CASSFPRSIKGETQYF. CDR3 in DNA: TGTGCCAGCAGCTTCCCTCGGAGCATCAAAGGAGAGACCCAGTACTTC.

The chain links TRBV11-2 to TRBJ2-1; D call uncertain. Between the trimmed V and J ends, which lost 4 bases and 0 bases, there was a span of 7 bases. Germline values: CDR1 SGHAT, CDR2 FQNNGV. The CDR3 is 14 residues long. CDR3 coding DNA: TGTGCCAGCAGCTCCTCGGGCTCCTACAATGAGCAGTTCTTC. Protein sequence: CASSSSGSYNEQFF.

The chain joins TRBV5-6 to TRBJ1-3, with 11 nucleotides matching TRBD1. The CDR3 spans 16 residues. V shed 0 bases and J 6 bases; nucleotides not matched to a gene: 5. The germline CDR1 and CDR2 sequences are SGHDT and YYEEEE. In DNA, the CDR3 is TGTGCCAGCAGCTTGGTAGGACAGGGGGCGAAAAACACCATATATTTT. Translation: CASSLVGQGAKNTIYF.

The chain uses TRBV18 and TRBJ2-5, with D perhaps matching TRBD1 (5 bases). This CDR3 is 16 amino acids long. The V end lost 2 bases, the J end lost 5 bases, and 18 bases lay between the germline ends. CDR1 is KGHSH and CDR2 is LQKENI in the germline V gene. The CDR3 region has the DNA TGTGCCAGCTCACCAAGGGTCTCAGGGAATAAGGAGACCCAGTACTTC. Translated: CASSPRVSGNKETQYF.

The chain links TRBV10-3 to TRBJ2-7, with D tentatively TRBD2 (6 bases). The CDR3 contains 17 residues. The germline gives CDR1 ENHRY, CDR2 SYGVKD. V was trimmed by 7 bases and J by 4 bases, leaving 26 bases between them. DNA of the CDR3: TGTGCCATCACCACAGATGAGGGTAATAGCGGAGGGTACGAGCAGTACTTC. As protein: CAITTDEGNSGGYEQYF.

The chain joins TRBV11-2 to TRBJ2-4; D call uncertain. Trimming left V 5 bases short and J 1 base short, with 15 bases between. This CDR3 spans 16 amino acids. Germline CDR1 SGHAT, CDR2 FQNNGV. CDR3 region: CASSLTSYGAKNIQYF. CDR3 in DNA: TGTGCCAGCAGCCTAACCTCGTACGGGGCCAAAAACATTCAGTACTTC.

The chain uses TRBV14 and TRBJ2-3; 7 nucleotides match TRBD1. V was pared by 2 bases and J by 5 bases, with 7 bases of the junction left unmatched. The CDR3 runs 15 residues. In germline, CDR1 is SGHDN, CDR2 FVKESK. CDR3 residues: CASSQLGGNGDTQYF. The CDR3 coding sequence is TGTGCCAGCAGCCAATTAGGGGGCAATGGAGATACGCAGTATTTT.

V gene TRBV6-1 combines with J gene TRBJ2-7, with 8 bases lining up with TRBD1. Per the germline V gene, CDR1 is MNHNS and CDR2 is SASEGT. This CDR3 is built from 14 residues. With V trimmed by 6 bases and J by 0 bases, 4 bases remained unmatched. CDR3 protein: CASRTDRASYEQYF. In nucleotides, the CDR3 is TGTGCCAGCAGGACGGACAGGGCCTCCTACGAGCAGTACTTC.